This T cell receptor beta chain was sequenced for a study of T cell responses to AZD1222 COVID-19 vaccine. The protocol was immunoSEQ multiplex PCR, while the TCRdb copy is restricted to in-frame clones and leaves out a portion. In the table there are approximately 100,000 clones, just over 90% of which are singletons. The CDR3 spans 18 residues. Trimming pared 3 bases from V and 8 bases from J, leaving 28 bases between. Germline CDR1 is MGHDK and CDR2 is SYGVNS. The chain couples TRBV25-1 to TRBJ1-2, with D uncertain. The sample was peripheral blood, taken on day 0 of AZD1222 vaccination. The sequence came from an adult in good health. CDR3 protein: CASSDITRITSPDEGYTF. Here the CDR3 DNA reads TGTGCCAGCAGTGACATCACCCGGATCACATCCCCGGATGAGGGCTACACCTTC.